Listed below are T cell receptor beta chains from one sample, sequenced in a study of graft-versus-host responses after intestinal transplantation. TCRdb's copy holds only in-frame clones and misses some; the assay was immunoSEQ multiplex PCR. In the table there are 25,000 to 30,000 clones, about 92% of which are singletons. The sequencing here drew on PBMCs, taken roughly 62 days after intestinal transplant. The receptors stem from a human patient who received an intestinal transplant, so some T cells may come from the graft donor. Both conserved end residues are part of each CDR3. A D gene is named only where the DNA matches it firmly. Size tells how often a clone was seen (once, few, many) or the class of an expanded clone, and some rows leave it out.

j_call clone_size v_call d_call cdr3_nt cdr3_aa
TRBJ2-2 . TRBV7-9 . TGTGCCAGCAGCTTAGGGGGATTGAACACCGGGGAGCTGTTTTTT CASSLGGLNTGELFF
TRBJ1-2 . TRBV4-1 . TGCGCCAGCAGCCAAGTAACGGGGGGCGACTATGGCTACACCTTC CASSQVTGGDYGYTF
TRBJ2-1 . TRBV6-1 TRBD1 TGTGCCAGCAGCGAAAACACCGGGACAGCCTCCTACAATGAGCAGTTCTTC CASSENTGTASYNEQFF
TRBJ1-2 once TRBV18 . TGTGCCAGCTCACCGTATAGGGGCGTCTATGGCTACACCTTC CASSPYRGVYGYTF
TRBJ1-4 . TRBV6-1 . TGTGCCAGCAGTGAAGATTGGGGGGGAAATGAAAAACTGTTTTTT CASSEDWGGNEKLFF
TRBJ1-6 once TRBV6-1 . TGTGCCAGCAGTGACCTCGAGGGGGAGGGGAATTCACCCCTCCACTTT CASSDLEGEGNSPLHF
TRBJ2-7 once TRBV9 . TGTGCCAGCAGCGCCGGTGGGGGGCTCTCCTACGAGCAGTACTTC CASSAGGGLSYEQYF
TRBJ2-7 . TRBV5-1 . TGCGCCAGCAGCGTAAACTACGAGCAGTACTTC CASSVNYEQYF
TRBJ2-2 . TRBV7-9 TRBD2 TGTGCCAGCAGCTTTGTCCTAGCGGGAGGAGGCACCGGGGAGCTGTTTTTT CASSFVLAGGGTGELFF
TRBJ1-2 . TRBV6-1 TRBD1 TGTGCCAGCCAGGGGGCGGATGGCTACACCTTC CASQGADGYTF
TRBJ2-5 . TRBV15 . TGTGCCACCAGCAAGGTCCAGTACTTC CATSKVQYF
TRBJ2-1 . TRBV7-2 . TGTGCCAGCAGCAAAACAACGGGGAATGAGCAGTTCTTC CASSKTTGNEQFF
TRBJ2-3 . TRBV9 . TGTGCCAGCAGCGTAGGGCCGGGAGATACGCAGTATTTT CASSVGPGDTQYF
TRBJ2-1 . TRBV27 TRBD1 TGTGCCAGCAGTTTTAGGGGGCAACTGGGGGAGCAGTTCTTC CASSFRGQLGEQFF
TRBJ1-1 once TRBV5-1 . TGCGCCAGCAGCTTGTCCAGGGGCAGTGAGACTGAAGCTTTCTTT CASSLSRGSETEAFF
TRBJ2-1 . TRBV6-6 TRBD1 TGTGCCAGCAGTTTACATCAGGGGGCTCGGGATGAGCAGTTCTTC CASSLHQGARDEQFF
TRBJ1-2 . TRBV19 . TGTGCCAGTAGTGGCCTGACAGGTCTTTCTAACTATGGCTACACCTTC CASSGLTGLSNYGYTF
TRBJ2-1 . TRBV6-4 . TGTGCCAGCAGCCCGGGACTTTCATACAATGAGCAGTTCTTC CASSPGLSYNEQFF
TRBJ2-5 . TRBV15 . TGTGCCACCCGGGGGGAGACCCAGTACTTC CATRGETQYF
TRBJ2-2 . TRBV5-6 . TGTGCCAGCAGCTCTCGGCCCACCGGGGAGCTGTTTTTT CASSSRPTGELFF
TRBJ2-3 once TRBV5-4 TRBD1 TGTGCCAGCAGCTCGGACAGGTCAGATACGCAGTATTTT CASSSDRSDTQYF
TRBJ1-5 . TRBV28 TRBD1 TGTGCCAGCAGTTTAGGACAGGCCCCTTATAGCAATCAGCCCCAGCATTTT CASSLGQAPYSNQPQHF
TRBJ2-7 few TRBV9 TRBD2 TGTGCCAGCAGCGTAGCTAGCGGTGGAAGGGAGCAGTACTTC CASSVASGGREQYF
TRBJ2-5 . TRBV15 . TGTGCCACCAGCAGAGATAGGAGTCAAGAGACCCAGTACTTC CATSRDRSQETQYF
TRBJ1-1 . TRBV19 . TGTGCCAGTAGTAACTCCGGAGAAGCTTTCTTT CASSNSGEAFF
TRBJ2-7 . TRBV12-5 . TGTGCTAGTGGTTTGGGTCCTTACGAGCAGTACTTC CASGLGPYEQYF
TRBJ2-1 . TRBV28 . TGTGCCAGCAGTAGGGCCCTGGGGGTTACAAATGAGCAGTTCTTC CASSRALGVTNEQFF
TRBJ1-2 . TRBV7-8 TRBD1 TGTGCCAGCAGCTTTCAAGGGACAGGTTCCCCTAACTATGGCTACACCTTC CASSFQGTGSPNYGYTF
TRBJ2-1 . TRBV5-4 . TGTGCCAGCAGCTCCCTCCAGGAGCAGTTCTTC CASSSLQEQFF
TRBJ1-4 . TRBV11-2 . TGTGCCAGCAGCTCGGTATCTCAGGTGAAACTGTTTTTT CASSSVSQVKLFF
TRBJ2-1 . TRBV10-2 TRBD2 TGCGCCAGCAGTGAGATGGCAGCGGGAGGGCCATTGGCTGAGCAGTTCTTC CASSEMAAGGPLAEQFF
TRBJ2-1 . TRBV5-1 . TGCGCCGGCAGCTTCTCAGGGAAATACAATGAGCAGTTCTTC CAGSFSGKYNEQFF
TRBJ2-4 . TRBV4-1 . TGCGCCAGCAGCCAAACCAGACTAGCCAAAAACATTCAGTACTTC CASSQTRLAKNIQYF
TRBJ2-7 . TRBV7-8 TRBD2 TGTGCCAGCAGCCTAAGGACTAGCGGGAGTCAACACGAGCAGTACTTC CASSLRTSGSQHEQYF
TRBJ1-6 . TRBV6-1 . TGTGCCAGCAGTGAATATGGGGTGTTATATTCACCCCTCCACTTT CASSEYGVLYSPLHF
TRBJ1-5 . TRBV27 TRBD1 TGTGCCAGCAGTTCCACGAGGGACAGAGATCAGCCCCAGCATTTT CASSSTRDRDQPQHF
TRBJ2-1 . TRBV9 TRBD2 TGTGCCAGCAGCGAAAGAGAAGGAACCGGGACTAACTATTACAATGAGCAGTTCTTC CASSEREGTGTNYYNEQFF
TRBJ2-5 few TRBV7-6 TRBD1 TGTGCCAGCAGCTTATGGGCAGGGGGCGGGCAGACCCAGTACTTC CASSLWAGGGQTQYF
TRBJ1-2 . TRBV13 . TGTGCCAGCAGCTTAGGGCAGGGTGCAGCTAACTATGGCTACACCTTC CASSLGQGAANYGYTF
TRBJ2-7 . TRBV4-3 . TGCGCCAGCAGCCAAGAGGGGGACCCAAGGGGAGAGCAGTACTTC CASSQEGDPRGEQYF
TRBJ1-1 . TRBV4-3 TRBD1 TGCGCCAGCAGCCCTGGGACAGGGTCTCGCGCTGATTCGGCTTTCTTT CASSPGTGSRADSAFF
TRBJ2-5 . TRBV6-5 TRBD2 TGTGCCAGCAGTTCCGGACTAGCGGGAGTTCGGGAGACCCAGTACTTC CASSSGLAGVRETQYF
TRBJ2-1 . TRBV19 . TGTGCCAGTAGTATTTGGGAGTTAAACAATGAGCAGTTCTTC CASSIWELNNEQFF
TRBJ1-4 . TRBV25-1 TRBD1 TGTGCCAGCAGTCGTACAGGGGAAGAGAATGAAAAACTGTTTTTT CASSRTGEENEKLFF
TRBJ2-4 . TRBV6-4 TRBD2 TGTGCCAGCAGTAGCGGACTAGTGGGGCCTGATGGCAAAAACATTCAGTACTTC CASSSGLVGPDGKNIQYF
TRBJ2-7 . TRBV6-1 . TGTGCCAGCAGGAAGGGGTACCCTAACTACGAGCAGTACTTC CASRKGYPNYEQYF
TRBJ1-3 . TRBV5-4 . TGTGCCAGCAGCTTGGCTGGTACAGGGATTTTCTCTGGAAACACCATATATTTT CASSLAGTGIFSGNTIYF
TRBJ2-1 . TRBV30 . TGTGCCTGGAGTGTTGCTGGGATCTTTAATGAGCAGTTCTTC CAWSVAGIFNEQFF
TRBJ2-7 . TRBV4-1 . TGCGCCAGCAGCCAAGAGGGGGTCTCCTACGAGCAGTACTTC CASSQEGVSYEQYF